The 22 T cell receptor beta chains below come from one sample, sequenced in a study of blood T cell repertoires in COVID-19 (dated by TCRdb to between 2020 and 2021). The library relied on the immunoSEQ multiplex PCR assay. Drawn from immuneACCESS, this table holds only the in-frame rearrangements with V and J called that TCRdb kept. Clones are partly lost; checked studies trace under half to an unresolved V gene and leave the rest unexplained. For this sample there are a few hundred thousand clones; roughly 85% appear just once. The ten most abundant clones make up less than 6% of the sample. Sample: PBMCs or T cells enriched from blood (not recorded which). These receptors came from a woman under 40 who had recovered from COVID-19.

This clone has a single count. The J gene is TRBJ2-7, the V gene TRBV2; 8 bases agree with TRBD1. Per the germline V gene, CDR1 is SNHLY and CDR2 is FYNNEI. CDR3 length: 13 amino acids. V gave up 4 bases and J gave up 3 bases; unmatched junction bases: 2. CDR3 residues: CASSAGGGYEQYF. The CDR3 DNA reads as TGTGCCAGCAGTGCAGGGGGCGGCTACGAGCAGTACTTC.

Only one count was recorded for this clone. The rearrangement links TRBV7-2 to TRBJ1-2, with D possibly matching TRBD1 (6 bases). This CDR3 is built from 14 residues. Germline V gene lookup returns CDR1 SGHTA and CDR2 FQGNSA. Deletions cut 5 bases from V and 5 bases from J, with 15 bases between. Here the CDR3 reads CASSPGQFGYGYTF. CDR3 bases: TGTGCCAGCAGCCCCGGACAGTTCGGATATGGCTACACCTTC.

J is TRBJ2-2 and V is TRBV12-3 or TRBV12-4; perhaps TRBD2 as D (6 bases). Trimming removed 11 bases at V and 4 bases at J, with 14 bases between. There are 13 residues in the CDR3. In DNA, the CDR3 is TGTGCCTCCAGCCTAGCGTCCACCGGGGAGCTGTTTTTT. Encoded protein: CASSLASTGELFF.

The chain is built from TRBV9 and TRBJ2-2; 10 bases match TRBD2. The CDR3 is 17 residues long. CDR1 is SGDLS and CDR2 is YYNGEE in the germline V gene. V shed 0 bases, J shed 1 base, and the junction held 3 bases outside the gene matches. The DNA for the CDR3 is TGTGCCAGCAGCGTAGATACTAGCGGGGTGAACACCGGGGAGCTGTTTTTT. Translating it yields CASSVDTSGVNTGELFF.

There are a few counts of this clone. V usage is TRBV6-1 and J usage is TRBJ2-3, with 8 bases that match TRBD2. The germline CDR1 and CDR2 sequences are MNHNS and SASEGT. There are 15 residues in the CDR3. Trimming at V came to 2 bases and at J to 5 bases, leaving 6 bases not matched to a gene. CDR3 sequence reads: CASSEIRGGQDTQYF. CDR3 nucleotide sequence: TGTGCCAGCAGTGAAATCCGGGGGGGCCAAGATACGCAGTATTTT.

The chain links TRBV29-1 to TRBJ1-1; 7 bases map to TRBD1. In germline, CDR1 is SQVTM, CDR2 ANQGSEA. V was clipped by 5 bases and J by 8 bases; unmatched bases: 5. CDR3 size: 11 residues. The CDR3 region has the DNA TGCAGCGTTAACAGGGGAATCGAAGCTTTCTTT. It is translated as CSVNRGIEAFF.

The chain uses TRBV6-2 or TRBV6-3 and TRBJ1-2, with no clear D. Germline lookup yields CDR1 MNHEY and CDR2 SVGEGT. This CDR3 is 14 amino acids long. Trimming removed 5 bases at V and 5 bases at J, with 15 bases between. The CDR3 DNA is TGTGCCAGCAGTCGCGACGGGATCTCTTATGGCTACACCTTC. As protein: CASSRDGISYGYTF.

The J gene is TRBJ2-2, the V gene TRBV19; the match to TRBD2 covers 10 bases. From germline, CDR1 is LNHDA and CDR2 SQIVND (reference sequence). The V and J ends lost 3 bases and 5 bases, in that order; junction bases with no gene match: 9. This CDR3 region has 17 residues. CDR3 region: CASSMPLVAGGTGELFF. The CDR3 bases are TGTGCCAGTAGTATGCCCTTGGTAGCGGGGGGTACCGGGGAGCTGTTTTTT.

This chain joins TRBV2 and TRBJ1-1; D remains ambiguous. Germline V gene sequence: CDR1 SNHLY, CDR2 FYNNEI. With 2 bases removed from V and 4 bases from J, the gap between germline ends came to 11 bases. The CDR3 totals 14 residues. This chain's CDR3 is CASSEIPWATEAFF. The CDR3 nucleotides read TGTGCCAGCAGTGAAATCCCTTGGGCCACTGAAGCTTTCTTT.

The chain uses TRBV2 and TRBJ1-5; D is possibly TRBD1 (5 bases). Germline loops: CDR1 SNHLY, CDR2 FYNNEI. The CDR3 length is 13 residues. With 2 bases removed from V and 6 bases from J, the gap between germline ends came to 8 bases. CDR3 coding DNA: TGTGCCAGCAGTGAAAGGGGCAGTCAGCCCCAGCATTTT. This translates into CASSERGSQPQHF.

The CDR3 coding sequence is TGTGCCAGCAGTTTGGGACAGGGTATCGGTCAGCCCCAGCATTTT. Amino acids: CASSLGQGIGQPQHF. The chain combines TRBV27 with TRBJ1-5; 9 nucleotides line up with TRBD1. Germline V CDR1 and CDR2: MNHEY, SMNVEV (reference sequence). The CDR3 covers 15 residues. Trimming removed 3 bases from V and 6 bases from J; junction bases left unmatched: 6.

The chain combines TRBV3-1 (or the pseudogene TRBV3-2) with TRBJ1-3, with D unresolved. Germline V gene data show CDR1 as LGHDT and CDR2 as YNNKEL (reference sequence). The CDR3 is made up of 14 amino acids. V lost 3 bases and J 4 bases, leaving 10 bases between the germline ends. For the CDR3, the DNA is TGTGCCAGCAGCCAGCAGGCCGTCGGAAACACCATATATTTT. This sequence encodes CASSQQAVGNTIYF.

In its sample, this clone was seen a few times. The chain combines TRBV29-1 with TRBJ2-3; D is possibly TRBD2 (5 bases). Trimming shortened V by 6 bases and J by 2 bases, and 15 bases separated the two germline ends. This CDR3 comprises 14 residues. From germline, CDR1 is SQVTM and CDR2 ANQGSEA. The CDR3 DNA reads as TGCAGCGTCGCAGAGGGCCCCGACACAGATACGCAGTATTTT. Translation: CSVAEGPDTDTQYF.

Here the CDR3 reads CASSIEPPSGGYTF. For the CDR3, the DNA is TGTGCCAGTAGTATAGAGCCGCCCTCCGGTGGCTACACCTTC. The gene calls are TRBV19 and TRBJ1-2; D is undetermined. Germline lookup yields CDR1 LNHDA and CDR2 SQIVND (reference sequence). There are 14 residues in the CDR3. Trimming took off 0 bases at V and 7 bases at J, with 12 bases between the two ends.

The CDR3 spells CASRDRGRTEAFF. The CDR3 DNA reads as TGTGCCAGCAGAGATAGGGGGAGAACTGAAGCTTTCTTT. The V gene is TRBV19, the J gene TRBJ1-1; perhaps TRBD1 as D (6 bases). With 9 bases removed from V and 5 bases from J, the gap between germline ends came to 16 bases. Per the germline V gene, CDR1 is LNHDA and CDR2 is SQIVND (reference sequence). The CDR3 spans 13 residues.

This sequence joins TRBV5-5 and TRBJ2-5, with TRBD2 identical over 13 bases. CDR1 is SGHKS and CDR2 is YYEKEE in the germline V gene (reference sequence). The CDR3 length is 19 residues. Trimming took 2 bases from V and 0 from J; bases not matched to a gene: 10. As DNA, the CDR3 is TGTGCCAGCAGCTTCAAATTCTTGACTAGCGGGGGGCACCAAGAGACCCAGTACTTC. Its translation is CASSFKFLTSGGHQETQYF.

The J gene is TRBJ1-2, the V gene TRBV5-6, with TRBD1 matching over 7 bases. V was clipped by 5 bases and J by 3 bases; unmatched bases: 7. Germline CDR1 and CDR2: SGHDT and YYEEEE. This CDR3 has 14 residues. The CDR3: CASRSDRVDYGYTF. CDR3 in DNA: TGTGCCAGCAGATCAGACAGGGTTGACTATGGCTACACCTTC.

This chain links TRBV5-1 with TRBJ1-2; perhaps TRBD1 as D (6 bases). Trimming took off 2 bases at V and 0 bases at J, with 8 bases between the two ends. Germline V gene data show CDR1 as SGHRS and CDR2 as YFSETQ. The CDR3 runs 14 residues. DNA of the CDR3: TGCGCCAGCAGCTTCTGGACAGCTAACTATGGCTACACCTTC. Its translation: CASSFWTANYGYTF.

V is TRBV5-1 and J is TRBJ1-3; 8 positions match TRBD1. This CDR3 region has 17 residues. J was trimmed by 0 bases and V by 1 base; bases with no gene match: 6. Looked up from germline, CDR1 is SGHRS and CDR2 is YFSETQ. The DNA of the CDR3 is TGCGCCAGCAGCTTGAGCCGGGGACAGGCCTCTGGAAACACCATATATTTT. Translating gives CASSLSRGQASGNTIYF.

The gene calls are TRBV9 and TRBJ1-3; TRBD1 matches 7 bases. The CDR3 spans 14 residues. Germline loops: CDR1 SGDLS, CDR2 YYNGEE. V shed 0 bases and J 8 bases; nucleotides not matched to a gene: 5. The CDR3: CASSVGQGGYTIYF. CDR3 nucleotide sequence: TGTGCCAGCAGCGTAGGTCAGGGGGGATACACCATATATTTT.

The V and J genes are TRBV7-3 and TRBJ2-1, with TRBD2 matching over 12 bases. CDR1 and CDR2 (germline): SGHTA, FQGTGA. With 0 bases clipped from V and 0 bases from J, the junction kept 9 bases outside the gene matches. The CDR3 is 20 residues long. The CDR3 nucleotides read TGTGCCAGCAGCTTAACGGTACTAGCGGGGGGACGGAGCTCCTACAATGAGCAGTTCTTC. This encodes CASSLTVLAGGRSSYNEQFF. The full variable domain, completed using reference TRBV7-3 and TRBJ2-1, is GAGVSQTPSNKVTEKGKYVELRCDPISGHTALYWYRQSLGQGPEFLIYFQGTGAADDSGLPNDRFFAVRPEGSVSTLKIQRTERGDSAVYLCASSLTVLAGGRSSYNEQFFGPGTRLTVL.

J is TRBJ1-2 and V is TRBV10-3, with a possible D match to TRBD1 (5 bases). V was pared by 10 bases and J by 8 bases, with 20 bases between. Germline CDR1 is ENHRY and CDR2 is SYGVKD. The CDR3 covers 13 residues. The CDR3, as DNA: TGTGCCACGGGGGAGACGGCGGTCGAGGGCTACACCTTC. Its translation: CATGETAVEGYTF.